This T cell receptor beta chain derives from a study of radiotherapy plus CTLA-4 blockade in lung cancer. Method: immunoSEQ multiplex PCR; TCRdb's copy keeps in-frame clones and lacks some. The table has approximately 52,000 clones, 79% seen once; the top ten hold 8.5%. Chemo-refractory metastatic non-small-cell lung cancer patients were treated with focal radiation plus CTLA-4 blockade with ipilimumab. The germline V gene has CDR1 LGHNT and CDR2 FRNRAP. This CDR3 has 14 amino acids. Trimming shortened V by 7 bases and J by 6 bases, and 16 bases separated the two germline ends. Study-wide points: Reportedly, early blood T cell clone dynamics best predicted response, with interferon-beta.

Notes on this clone: The antigen is not known.

The origin of this receptor is a human donor with non-small cell lung cancer who had a complete response to radiotherapy plus ipilimumab. The sample in question was peripheral blood, obtained from a patient treated with radiotherapy plus ipilimumab. The chain combines TRBV12-5 with TRBJ1-5; D is uncertain. In DNA form, the CDR3 reads TGTGCTAGTGCCCCCGGGGTTGTTGCTCAGCCCCAGCATTTT. Translated, it gives CASAPGVVAQPQHF.